This T cell receptor (beta chain) originates from a study of blood T cell repertoires in COVID-19. This clone was detected only once. Germline V CDR1 and CDR2: SGHKS, YYEKEE (reference sequence). V lost 5 bases, J lost 3 bases, and 5 bases stayed unmatched. The CDR3 is 15 amino acids. As handled by the study authors: Reference gene primers were amplified, and this amplification served to estimate nucleated cell counts. Clones were read by immunoSEQ multiplex PCR, and TCRdb kept only the in-frame ones, dropping some. For V, J and clone size, that table is used; D and trimming come from the DNA. Here the sample spans about 120,000 clones, 70% to 80% being singletons.

This sequence joins TRBV5-5 and TRBJ2-1; TRBD2 matches 10 bases. The source of this sequence is a woman of 80 years or more with acute or convalescent COVID-19. Source material: peripheral blood. CDR3 DNA: TGTGCCAGCAGTACCGGGACTAGCGACTACAATGAGCAGTTCTTC. Translation: CASSTGTSDYNEQFF.